This entry lists 30 T cell receptor beta chains sequenced from one sample in a study of T cell changes during pregnancy in multiple sclerosis. Produced via immunoSEQ multiplex PCR; TCRdb's table is partial and in-frame only. The sample lists roughly 58,000 clones, roughly 94% seen once, with about 3% in the top ten. The input for sequencing was CD8+ T cells from peripheral blood mononuclear cells, taken in the third trimester of pregnancy. The receptors were gathered from a female donor with multiple sclerosis, enrolled in a pregnancy study.

DNA of the CDR3: TGTGCCAGCAAAACAGGGGGCGAGAATGAGCAGTTCTTC. Residues: CASKTGGENEQFF. The rearrangement joins TRBV6-1 to TRBJ2-1; TRBD1 agrees at 9 bases. The CDR3 extends over 13 amino acids. The germline V gene has CDR1 MNHNS and CDR2 SASEGT. The ends lost 7 bases at V and 7 bases at J; junction bases unmatched: 5.

This chain links TRBV25-1 with TRBJ1-1; maybe TRBD1 (6 bases). V was trimmed by 4 bases and J by 6 bases, leaving 12 bases between them. The CDR3 sequence is 13 residues long. Germline CDR1 reads MGHDK; CDR2 reads SYGVNS. CDR3 bases: TGTGCCAGCAGTGTAACAGGGTTGGCTGAAGCTTTCTTT. Translating it yields CASSVTGLAEAFF.

The gene calls are TRBV28 and TRBJ2-1; TRBD2 matches 8 bases. CDR1 and CDR2 from the germline V gene are MDHEN and SYDVKM. The CDR3 length is 17 residues. Trimming at V came to 2 bases and at J to 4 bases, leaving 10 bases not matched to a gene. The CDR3 bases are TGTGCCAGCAGTTTAATCGGGGGGGGTTATGGGTACAATGAGCAGTTCTTC. Protein product: CASSLIGGGYGYNEQFF.

The gene calls are TRBV27 and TRBJ2-1; a possible D gene is TRBD1 (5 bases). CDR3 length equals 15 residues. Germline CDR1 and CDR2: MNHEY and SMNVEV (reference sequence). The V end was cut by 2 bases, the J end by 0 bases, with 8 bases between. The CDR3 nucleotides are TGTGCCAGCAGTTTAGGGGCGGTCTCCTACAATGAGCAGTTCTTC. This sequence encodes CASSLGAVSYNEQFF.

The chain joins TRBV30 to TRBJ2-1; 7 bases line up with TRBD2. The CDR3 runs to 16 residues. V lost 0 bases to trimming and J lost 4 bases; unmatched junction nucleotides: 9. CDR1 and CDR2 from the germline V gene are GTSNPN and SVGIG (reference sequence). The CDR3 region has the DNA TGTGCCTGGAGTGTACGGGGGGAACTAGCGTACAATGAGCAGTTCTTC. Its protein product is CAWSVRGELAYNEQFF.

J is TRBJ1-4 and V is TRBV28, with TRBD1 matching over 8 bases. V was clipped by 8 bases and J by 7 bases; unmatched bases: 15. Germline CDR1 MDHEN, CDR2 SYDVKM. This CDR3 has 16 amino acids. CDR3 amino acids: CASQGLWGTGTEKLFF. CDR3 nucleotides: TGTGCCAGCCAGGGCCTTTGGGGGACAGGCACTGAAAAACTGTTTTTT. Using reference TRBV28 and TRBJ1-4 for the parts outside the CDR3, the full variable domain is DVKVTQSSRYLVKRTGEKVFLECVQDMDHENMFWYRQDPGLGLRLIYFSYDVKMKEKGDIPEGYSVSREKKERFSLILESASTNQTSMYLCASQGLWGTGTEKLFFGSGTQLSVL.

This chain uses TRBV11-2 with TRBJ2-1; 10 bases agree with TRBD2. The CDR3 is made up of 15 amino acids. Trimming at V came to 5 bases and at J to 4 bases, leaving 5 bases not matched to a gene. The germline CDR1 and CDR2 sequences are SGHAT and FQNNGV. CDR3 residues: CASSTGLAEYNEQFF. CDR3 DNA sequence: TGTGCCAGCAGCACCGGACTAGCGGAGTACAATGAGCAGTTCTTC.

In its sample, this clone was seen once. This chain joins TRBV4-1 and TRBJ2-7; possibly TRBD1 for D (6 bases). This CDR3 is 17 amino acids long. From germline, CDR1 is MGHRA and CDR2 YSYEKL. Trimming removed 1 base from V and 1 base from J, with 17 bases in between. CDR3 bases: TGCGCCAGCAGCCAAGGACCCGGGACAACAATTTCCTACGAGCAGTACTTC. Its protein is CASSQGPGTTISYEQYF.

A single count supports this clone. The rearrangement links TRBV25-1 to TRBJ2-2; 9 nucleotides match TRBD2. The junction had 4 bases not matched to a gene; V was cut back by 1 base and J by 13 bases. Germline V gene sequence: CDR1 MGHDK, CDR2 SYGVNS. The CDR3 extends over 13 amino acids. CDR3 sequence reads: CASSESLAGVLFF. The CDR3 DNA reads TGTGCCAGCAGTGAATCTTTAGCGGGAGTGCTGTTTTTT.

The count of this clone is one. V usage is TRBV28 and J usage is TRBJ1-3; 8 bases align to TRBD1. Germline V CDR1 and CDR2: MDHEN, SYDVKM. V shed 3 bases and J 5 bases; nucleotides not matched to a gene: 6. This CDR3 region has 15 residues. The CDR3 loop is CASSLDRVPRNTIYF. CDR3 bases: TGTGCCAGCAGTTTGGACAGGGTACCCAGAAACACCATATATTTT. Drawing the rest from reference TRBV28 and TRBJ1-3, the complete variable domain is DVKVTQSSRYLVKRTGEKVFLECVQDMDHENMFWYRQDPGLGLRLIYFSYDVKMKEKGDIPEGYSVSREKKERFSLILESASTNQTSMYLCASSLDRVPRNTIYFGEGSWLTVV.

The chain joins TRBV6-5 to TRBJ1-2; tentatively, D is TRBD1 (5 bases). V was shortened by 0 bases and J by 9 bases, with 17 bases between the two germline ends. Germline lookup yields CDR1 MNHEY and CDR2 SVGAGI. CDR3 length: 15 residues. The CDR3 DNA reads as TGTGCCAGCAGTTACTCACAGAGAGGCCAGGGAAGCTACACCTTC. Its protein product is CASSYSQRGQGSYTF.

Notes on this clone: The junction departs from the called germline gene at one end, perhaps through a read error. The chain combines TRBV4-1 with TRBJ2-2, with D tentatively TRBD1 (6 bases). This CDR3 is 16 amino acids long. The germline V gene encodes CDR1 MGHRA and CDR2 YSYEKL. CDR3 coding DNA: TGCGCCAGCAGTCAAGTCGGAACAGGGCGATCCGGGGAGCTGTTTTTT. Amino acids: CASSQVGTGRSGELFF.

The gene calls are TRBV5-1 and TRBJ1-1; D is uncertain. The CDR3 spans 11 residues. The germline V and J ends were trimmed by 1 base and 8 bases, with 6 bases remaining between them. Germline V lookup: CDR1 SGHRS, CDR2 YFSETQ. The CDR3 sequence: CASSLSGEAFF. Here the CDR3 DNA reads TGCGCCAGCAGCTTGTCCGGGGAAGCTTTCTTT.

Relative to its sample, this clone is medium-sized. J is TRBJ1-2 and V is TRBV10-3; TRBD1 is a possible D gene (6 bases). Germline assignment: CDR1 ENHRY and CDR2 SYGVKD. The CDR3 has 14 residues. Trimming took 2 bases from V and 5 from J, leaving 12 bases between them. Here the CDR3 DNA reads TGTGCCATCAGTGAGGGGGGCGAAGGATATGGCTACACCTTC. This translates into CAISEGGEGYGYTF.

The chain recombines TRBV6-5 with TRBJ1-2; 8 bases map to TRBD1. The CDR3 is 13 residues long. Germline trimming cut 6 bases from V and 7 bases from J; bases unmatched to any gene: 7. Germline V gene data show CDR1 as MNHEY and CDR2 as SVGAGI. The CDR3 DNA reads as TGTGCCAGCAGAGAACAGGGGACAGGTGGCTACACCTTC. Translated: CASREQGTGGYTF.

The gene calls are TRBV9 and TRBJ2-7; 10 positions match TRBD1. Germline V gives CDR1 SGDLS, CDR2 YYNGEE. V shed 4 bases, J shed 6 bases, and the junction held 10 bases outside the gene matches. The CDR3 runs to 15 residues. CDR3 region: CASSPRTGGRAEQYF. The CDR3 nucleotides are TGTGCCAGCAGCCCCCGGACAGGGGGGAGGGCCGAGCAGTACTTC.

V gene TRBV6-6 combines with J gene TRBJ1-2; the D gene is possibly TRBD1 (5 bases). CDR3 length equals 11 residues. The germline V gene has CDR1 MNHNY and CDR2 SVGAGI (reference sequence). Trimming pared 5 bases from V and 4 bases from J, leaving 5 bases between. The CDR3 DNA follows: TGTGCCAGCAGTGACAGCTATGGCTACACCTTC. Residues: CASSDSYGYTF.

In its sample, this clone was seen once. J is TRBJ2-5 and V is TRBV4-3, with TRBD2 matching over 9 bases. V lost 3 bases and J lost 2; bases outside the gene matches: 1. Germline-derived CDR1 and CDR2 are LGHNA and YSLEER. This CDR3 is built from 14 residues. The CDR3 is CASSHLAGQETQYF. Here the CDR3 DNA reads TGCGCCAGCAGCCACCTAGCGGGACAAGAGACCCAGTACTTC.

This chain connects TRBV5-1 to TRBJ2-2; D possibly corresponds to TRBD1 (5 bases). Trimming cost V 0 bases and J 5 bases, with 20 bases left between them. Germline V gene data show CDR1 as SGHRS and CDR2 as YFSETQ. CDR3 length: 18 amino acids. CDR3 region: CASSLGRRGKTETGELFF. DNA of the CDR3: TGCGCCAGCAGCTTGGGTAGAAGGGGCAAGACGGAGACCGGGGAGCTGTTTTTT.

The chain joins TRBV4-3 to TRBJ1-2, with D perhaps TRBD1 (5 bases). CDR1 and CDR2 (germline): LGHNA, YSLEER. With 1 base removed from V and 8 bases from J, the gap between germline ends came to 14 bases. The CDR3 runs to 14 residues. CDR3 region: CASSQGWAKGGYTF. The DNA for the CDR3 is TGCGCCAGCAGCCAAGGGTGGGCCAAGGGGGGCTACACCTTC.

The chain couples TRBV6-1 to TRBJ2-3; TRBD2 agrees at 7 bases. V lost 2 bases and J lost 4; bases outside the gene matches: 9. The germline gives CDR1 MNHNS, CDR2 SASEGT. The CDR3 runs 16 residues. CDR3 residues: CASSERAGEGSDTQYF. The CDR3 region has the DNA TGTGCCAGCAGTGAAAGGGCGGGAGAGGGTTCAGATACGCAGTATTTT.

This clone was recorded once. The CDR3 spells CSVGTANTEAFF. As DNA, the CDR3 is TGCAGCGTTGGAACAGCTAACACTGAAGCTTTCTTT. This chain joins TRBV29-1 and TRBJ1-1; D is unclear. This CDR3 is 12 amino acids long. Trimming left V 4 bases short and J 2 bases short, with 8 bases between. From germline, CDR1 is SQVTM and CDR2 ANQGSEA.

This chain uses TRBV11-2 with TRBJ2-7; D not certain. With 2 bases removed from V and 3 bases from J, the gap between germline ends came to 8 bases. This CDR3 is 13 amino acids long. Germline V gene sequence: CDR1 SGHAT, CDR2 FQNNGV. The CDR3 here is CASSLRSLYEQYF. DNA of the CDR3: TGTGCCAGCAGCTTAAGGAGTCTCTACGAGCAGTACTTC. The whole variable domain, filled in from reference TRBV11-2 and TRBJ2-7, reads EAGVAQSPRYKIIEKRQSVAFWCNPISGHATLYWYQQILGQGPKLLIQFQNNGVVDDSQLPKDRFSAERLKGVDSTLKIQPAKLEDSAVYLCASSLRSLYEQYFGPGTRLTVT.

J is TRBJ2-1 and V is TRBV6-1, with 13 bases that match TRBD2. The germline CDR1 and CDR2 sequences are MNHNS and SASEGT. The CDR3 is 16 residues long. The junction had 6 bases not matched to a gene; V was cut back by 2 bases and J by 8 bases. The CDR3 sequence: CASSEPGTSGVYEQFF. The DNA of the CDR3 is TGTGCCAGCAGTGAACCCGGGACTAGCGGGGTATATGAGCAGTTCTTC.

This sequence joins TRBV7-3 and TRBJ2-1; TRBD2 might be the D (7 bases). The CDR3 runs to 16 residues. From germline, CDR1 is SGHTA and CDR2 FQGTGA. Deletions cut 6 bases from V and 9 bases from J, with 24 bases between. The CDR3, as DNA: TGTGCCAGCAGTTCCGGGGGGCCTGCAGACTCGAGTGAGCAGTTCTTC. Translated: CASSSGGPADSSEQFF.

This chain connects TRBV6-1 to TRBJ1-2; perhaps TRBD1 as D (6 bases). Germline CDR1 and CDR2: MNHNS and SASEGT. Between the trimmed V and J ends, which lost 8 bases and 6 bases, there was a span of 10 bases. The CDR3 runs 11 residues. CDR3 amino acids: CASEDRNGYTF. CDR3 DNA sequence: TGTGCCAGCGAGGACAGAAATGGCTACACCTTC.

The chain couples TRBV2 to TRBJ2-7; 7 bases agree with TRBD1. V gave up 10 bases and J gave up 4 bases; unmatched junction bases: 16. The CDR3 is 15 amino acids. The germline CDR1 and CDR2 sequences are SNHLY and FYNNEI. The DNA of the CDR3 is TGTGCCACCCAGGGGGAGAGGGGCGGTATTTACGAGCAGTACTTC. It is translated as CATQGERGGIYEQYF.

The V and J genes are TRBV7-9 and TRBJ2-7; the D is unclear. Looked up from germline, CDR1 is SEHNR and CDR2 is FQNEAQ (reference sequence). CDR3 length equals 14 residues. The V gene lost 2 bases and the J gene lost 2 bases, with 10 bases spanning the gap. The DNA for the CDR3 is TGTGCCAGCAGCTTATCAGGTTTCCCCTACGAGCAGTACTTC. Amino acids: CASSLSGFPYEQYF.

This chain joins TRBV6-1 and TRBJ1-1, with D tentatively TRBD1 (6 bases). This CDR3 has 12 residues. Germline V CDR1 and CDR2: MNHNS, SASEGT. Trimming cost V 7 bases and J 8 bases, with 14 bases left between them. DNA for the CDR3: TGTGCCAGCACCGTAACAGGGATCGAAGCTTTCTTT. Its protein is CASTVTGIEAFF.

The genes are TRBV28 and TRBJ2-1; D remains unclear. Trimming removed 4 bases at V and 8 bases at J, with 6 bases between. From germline, CDR1 is MDHEN and CDR2 SYDVKM. The CDR3 runs 11 residues. DNA of the CDR3: TGTGCCAGCAGTTCAGTTTATGAGCAGTTCTTC. Translated, it gives CASSSVYEQFF. The complete variable domain, with remaining parts taken from reference TRBV28 and TRBJ2-1, reads DVKVTQSSRYLVKRTGEKVFLECVQDMDHENMFWYRQDPGLGLRLIYFSYDVKMKEKGDIPEGYSVSREKKERFSLILESASTNQTSMYLCASSSVYEQFFGPGTRLTVL.